This T cell receptor (beta chain) was identified in a study of shared clonotypes between healthy human individuals (dated by TCRdb to 2020 to 2021). The study in broad terms: Three men and two women, aged 18 to 49 years, made up the cohort. For each donor, CD4 naive and CD4 memory were each run on three plates, CD8 naive on two plates, and CD8 memory on one plate. To estimate repertoire size and how much clonotype sharing occurs between individuals, the study deeply sequenced the blood TCR repertoires of roughly 5 healthy adults. To increase sequencing depth and limit assay-specific biases, different laboratories used diverse techniques to prepare libraries and sequence TCR repertoires. Leukapheresis yielded between about 0.8 and 8.9 billion PBMCs per donor. Beyond this particular receptor, the publication reports: Because the study included a small number of donors, the genetic and exposure-history diversity represented was limited. Pairwise subsampling indicated that sequencing depth was expected to affect the degree of clonotype sharing among donors. Even with the large sequencing depth, rarefaction of the sorted-subset datasets indicated that sequencing was incomplete. Naive subsets generally had larger estimated clonotype richness than memory subsets did. Compared with non-shared clonotypes, clonotypes shared by all four sorted-subset donors had higher generation probabilities. Sampling was restricted to blood, and TCR repertoires in tissues likely differ from the TCR repertoires found in blood. When four donors were compared, the shared fraction of clonotypes was about 5.5% for naive CD4, approximately 3.5% for naive CD8, more than 2% for memory CD4, and about 0.36% for memory CD8.

CD8 naive samples were CD45RO-negative cells positively selected for CCR7, giving a CD45RA+CCR7+ population that excluded TemRA cells. Healthy HIV-negative adults with no recently reported acute infections or vaccinations were included as donors. All donors were Caucasian adults living in Nashville, Tennessee, USA. After blood collection by leukapheresis, PBMCs were isolated using Ficoll-Histopaque density gradient centrifugation and then cryopreserved in the vapor phase of liquid nitrogen. Analytical flow cytometry was used to check the purity and quantity of every magnetically sorted T cell population. Genomic DNA was isolated from every sorted fraction and measured by UV absorbance on a Nanodrop 2000c. Remarks on this clone: Its antigen has not been determined. No much larger clone is present one base from it, and per-base qualities are unavailable.

CDR1 and CDR2 (SQVTM, ANQGSEA) derive from the germline V gene. At the junction V is shortened by 4 bases and J by 4 bases, with 21 bases in between. Including the terminal cysteine and phenylalanine, the CDR3 comprises 16 residues. Only CDR3 DNA remains: 48 bases, in frame from the first base. Using the deep immunoSEQ assay, multiplex PCR amplified TCR CDR3 regions from genomic DNA. Extracted genomic DNA from each cell subset was distributed evenly across all wells of several immunoSEQ 96-well plates, and each plate was treated as a replicate. For sorted subsets, about 200 ng genomic DNA, equal to 25,000 to 35,000 T cell genomes, was loaded into each replicate PCR. Purified libraries were measured with a Qubit 3.0 fluorometer, size-checked on a Bioanalyzer 2100, and measured again with the KAPA Library Quantification kit. A separate single-read 150-cycle Illumina NextSeq 550 flow cell was used to sequence each immunoSEQ 96-well plate. In the source study's methods: Because the immunoSEQ output held only junctional sequences and lacked quality scores, the filtering could not match the filtering applied to full-length reads. Sequences were annotated with PyIR, a Python wrapper for IgBLAST v1.9, using IMGT germline references to assign V/J genes and CDR3. Reads were removed for weak V/J assignments (E-value above 1e-6), missing CDR3, stop codons, out-of-frame junctions, or ambiguous translated residues. V3J clonotypes were defined as sequences sharing the same inferred V gene, J gene, and CDR3 amino acid sequence. Percentage overlap between repertoires was computed as shared unique clonotypes divided by the size of the smaller repertoire. Three approaches were used to assess repertoire richness: RTK rarefaction, the Chao1 estimator, and Recon v2.1 estimates of unobserved clonotypes. For all TCRbeta clonotypes obtained by the gDNA method from a few donors, generation probabilities were computed with OLGA. The immuneACCESS repertoire file appears here via TCRdb, limited to in-frame rearrangements. These files lack a portion of the clones; in checked studies, under half of the deficit traces to unresolved V genes, and the cause of the others is not known. V and J calls and clone size are given by that table; D and trimming were obtained from the DNA. The sample table shows over 2,000,000 clones, and around 93% are seen once. Approximately 1.7% of the sample is held by the ten biggest clonotypes.

Sequenced: naive CD8+ T cells from PBMCs. The cell subset or site tag for this specimen amounts to: CD45RA+CCR7+. This chain joins TRBV29-1 to TRBJ2-3, with TRBD1 perhaps the D gene, on 5 matching bases. This clonotype was obtained from a man between 18 and 35 years old in good health. Some clones in this sample may be carry-over from other donors' samples. In nucleotide form, the sequence is TGCAGCGTTGTCCTACCGAGCCGACTGGGGCCAGATACGCAGTATTTT. The translation is CSVVLPSRLGPDTQYF.